Listed below are T cell receptor beta chains from one sample, sequenced in a study of technical replicates of blood from a handful of donors. The protocol was immunoSEQ multiplex PCR, while the TCRdb copy is restricted to in-frame clones and leaves out a portion. The table includes roughly 72,000 clones, roughly 94% detected once. Material: T cells isolated from PBMCs. These receptors were obtained from a human donor in good health. Each CDR3 is given with its conserved first and last residue. The order of the fields is CDR3 DNA, CDR3 protein, V gene, J gene, clone size, D gene. The D gene is left open where the match is weak. Clone size is shown for a subset of rows, as once, few, many or a class of expanded clone.

CDR3 DNA: TGTGCCAGCAGCTTGGCCGGGAAGAACACTGAAGCTTTCTTT; CDR3 protein: CASSLAGKNTEAFF; V gene: TRBV11-2; J gene: TRBJ1-1; clone size: .; D gene: .
CDR3 DNA: TGTGCCAGCAGCTTGGAACTAGCGGGATTAGAGACCCAGTACTTC; CDR3 protein: CASSLELAGLETQYF; V gene: TRBV7-9; J gene: TRBJ2-5; clone size: .; D gene: TRBD2
CDR3 DNA: TGTGCCAGCAGCTTAGCTACGGCAGGCCACAGCGAGCAGTACTTC; CDR3 protein: CASSLATAGHSEQYF; V gene: TRBV7-6; J gene: TRBJ2-7; clone size: .; D gene: .
CDR3 DNA: TGCGCCAGCAGCTTGAGGACTAGTGGTAATGAGCAGTTCTTC; CDR3 protein: CASSLRTSGNEQFF; V gene: TRBV5-1; J gene: TRBJ2-1; clone size: .; D gene: TRBD2
CDR3 DNA: TGTGCCAGCAGCTTAGGAGATGAAGCTTTCTTT; CDR3 protein: CASSLGDEAFF; V gene: TRBV7-9; J gene: TRBJ1-1; clone size: few; D gene: .
CDR3 DNA: TGCGCCAGCAGCTGGGCCGGGACAGCTGAAAATTGGGCCTACGAGCAGTACTTC; CDR3 protein: CASSWAGTAENWAYEQYF; V gene: TRBV5-1; J gene: TRBJ2-7; clone size: .; D gene: TRBD1
CDR3 DNA: TGTGCCAGCAGTTACGAGGGAAACACTGAAGCTTTCTTT; CDR3 protein: CASSYEGNTEAFF; V gene: TRBV6-5; J gene: TRBJ1-1; clone size: .; D gene: .
CDR3 DNA: TGTGCCAGCAGCCCGCTGGGTCCGGGACACTTGGGCAATCAGCCCCAGCATTTT; CDR3 protein: CASSPLGPGHLGNQPQHF; V gene: TRBV28; J gene: TRBJ1-5; clone size: .; D gene: .
CDR3 DNA: TGCAGCGTTGAGGGAGCCTACGAGCAGTACTTC; CDR3 protein: CSVEGAYEQYF; V gene: TRBV29-1; J gene: TRBJ2-7; clone size: .; D gene: .
CDR3 DNA: TGTGCCAGCAGCTCGCGAGATACGCAGTATTTT; CDR3 protein: CASSSRDTQYF; V gene: TRBV9; J gene: TRBJ2-3; clone size: .; D gene: .
CDR3 DNA: TGTGCCAGCATTGCCACGGGACAGGAAGCTTTCTTT; CDR3 protein: CASIATGQEAFF; V gene: TRBV6-5; J gene: TRBJ1-1; clone size: .; D gene: TRBD1
CDR3 DNA: TGCAGCGTTTTCCCCCCAACAGGGCAGTCTAACTATGGCTACACCTTC; CDR3 protein: CSVFPPTGQSNYGYTF; V gene: TRBV29-1; J gene: TRBJ1-2; clone size: .; D gene: .
CDR3 DNA: TGCGCCAGCAGCTTGGGGGAGGGCACTGAAGCTTTCTTT; CDR3 protein: CASSLGEGTEAFF; V gene: TRBV5-1; J gene: TRBJ1-1; clone size: .; D gene: .
CDR3 DNA: TGTGCCACCAGCACCCGAAAAAGACAACCCCCTGAAGCTTTCTTT; CDR3 protein: CATSTRKRQPPEAFF; V gene: TRBV15; J gene: TRBJ1-1; clone size: .; D gene: .
CDR3 DNA: TGTGCCAGCAGATACACCGGGACAGGTATTTACAATGAGCAGTTCTTC; CDR3 protein: CASRYTGTGIYNEQFF; V gene: TRBV5-6; J gene: TRBJ2-1; clone size: .; D gene: TRBD1
CDR3 DNA: TGTGCCAGCAGCTTGGCCGTTTTCGAGCAGTACTTC; CDR3 protein: CASSLAVFEQYF; V gene: TRBV5-4; J gene: TRBJ2-7; clone size: .; D gene: .
CDR3 DNA: TGTGCCAGCAGCCCACAGGGAATGGATGGCTACACCTTC; CDR3 protein: CASSPQGMDGYTF; V gene: TRBV7-8; J gene: TRBJ1-2; clone size: .; D gene: .
CDR3 DNA: TGTGCCAGCAGTAGACTGCGACTAGCCGGGGAGACCCAGTACTTC; CDR3 protein: CASSRLRLAGETQYF; V gene: TRBV7-3; J gene: TRBJ2-5; clone size: .; D gene: TRBD2
CDR3 DNA: TGTGCCAGCAGCCTTCGACACCCACCCTTCTCTGGGGCCAACGTCCTGACTTTC; CDR3 protein: CASSLRHPPFSGANVLTF; V gene: TRBV7-8; J gene: TRBJ2-6; clone size: once; D gene: .
CDR3 DNA: TGTGCCAGCAGTGCCCCTCAGCTTTCTAGGAACATTCAGTACTTC; CDR3 protein: CASSAPQLSRNIQYF; V gene: TRBV2; J gene: TRBJ2-4; clone size: once; D gene: .